The 6 T cell receptor beta chains reported below all come from one sample, sequenced in a study of blood T cell repertoires in COVID-19. Here immunoSEQ multiplex PCR was the method, and the copy in TCRdb shows in-frame clones only, minus some. The sample lists some 290,000 clones; about 90% were seen once. The sample taken for sequencing was peripheral blood. These receptors all come from a woman aged 25 to 39 with COVID-19, enrolled during active disease.

The CDR3 protein is CSVRTGGGGYTF. For the CDR3, the DNA is TGCAGCGTTAGGACAGGGGGCGGGGGCTACACCTTC. V usage is TRBV29-1 and J usage is TRBJ1-2; 11 nucleotides match TRBD1. The CDR3 has 12 amino acids. Germline V gene data show CDR1 as SQVTM and CDR2 as ANQGSEA. V lost 5 bases and J lost 8; bases outside the gene matches: 4.

V usage is TRBV6-5 and J usage is TRBJ2-7, with D possibly TRBD1 on 6 matching bases. Germline loops: CDR1 MNHEY, CDR2 SVGAGI. The ends were cut back, 4 bases at V and 2 bases at J, with 9 bases in the middle. This CDR3 region has 13 residues. The CDR3: CASSLTGTYEQYF. CDR3 nucleotides: TGTGCCAGCAGTTTGACAGGTACCTACGAGCAGTACTTC.

The V and J genes are TRBV6-5 and TRBJ2-1, with a possible D match to TRBD1 (6 bases). The CDR3 sequence is 16 residues long. Germline loops: CDR1 MNHEY, CDR2 SVGAGI. Between the trimmed V and J ends, which lost 4 bases and 6 bases, there was a span of 19 bases. This CDR3 reads CASSSYDRLNFNEQFF. Here the CDR3 DNA reads TGTGCCAGCAGTTCCTACGACAGGCTGAACTTCAATGAGCAGTTCTTC.

The chain is built from TRBV21-1 and TRBJ2-7; the table's D call of TRBD1 was not tested on the DNA. TRBV21-1 is a pseudogene locus. CDR3 length: 16 residues. CDR3 sequence: CASSKVSGQGAYEQYF. The CDR3 bases are TGTGCCAGCAGCAAAGTTTCGGGACAGGGTGCCTACGAGCAGTACTTC.

The genes are TRBV14 and TRBJ2-3; 10 positions agree with TRBD1. CDR3 size: 13 residues. J gave up 9 bases and V 3 bases, and 3 bases lay outside the gene matches. The germline V gene encodes CDR1 SGHDN and CDR2 FVKESK. The CDR3 nucleotides are TGTGCCAGCAGCCAGGGGGGACAGGGGACGCAGTATTTT. Amino acid sequence: CASSQGGQGTQYF.

The CDR3 loop reads CASSLTGTSYEQYF. The CDR3 DNA is TGTGCCAGCAGTCTAACCGGGACATCCTACGAGCAGTACTTC. V is TRBV27 and J is TRBJ2-7, with D tentatively TRBD1 (6 bases). This CDR3 comprises 14 residues. CDR1 is MNHEY, CDR2 SMNVEV, per germline (reference sequence). Between the trimmed V and J ends, which lost 5 bases and 1 base, there was a span of 12 bases.